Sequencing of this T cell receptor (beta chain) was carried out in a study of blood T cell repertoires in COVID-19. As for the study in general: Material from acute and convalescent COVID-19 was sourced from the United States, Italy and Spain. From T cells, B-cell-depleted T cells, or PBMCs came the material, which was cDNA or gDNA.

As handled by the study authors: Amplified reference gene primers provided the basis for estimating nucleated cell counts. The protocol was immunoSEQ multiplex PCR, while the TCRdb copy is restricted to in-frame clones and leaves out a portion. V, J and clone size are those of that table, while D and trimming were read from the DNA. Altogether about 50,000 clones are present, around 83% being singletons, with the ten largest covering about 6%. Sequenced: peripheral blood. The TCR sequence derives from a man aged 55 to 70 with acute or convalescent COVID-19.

CDR3 nucleotide sequence: TGTGCCAGCAGCTTGAGCAGCAATCAGCCCCAGCATTTT. This gives the protein CASSLSSNQPQHF. J is TRBJ1-5 and V is TRBV5-5; D is ambiguous. The V end lost 1 base, the J end lost 1 base, and 3 bases lay between the germline ends. In germline, CDR1 is SGHKS, CDR2 YYEKEE (reference sequence). This CDR3 has 13 residues.